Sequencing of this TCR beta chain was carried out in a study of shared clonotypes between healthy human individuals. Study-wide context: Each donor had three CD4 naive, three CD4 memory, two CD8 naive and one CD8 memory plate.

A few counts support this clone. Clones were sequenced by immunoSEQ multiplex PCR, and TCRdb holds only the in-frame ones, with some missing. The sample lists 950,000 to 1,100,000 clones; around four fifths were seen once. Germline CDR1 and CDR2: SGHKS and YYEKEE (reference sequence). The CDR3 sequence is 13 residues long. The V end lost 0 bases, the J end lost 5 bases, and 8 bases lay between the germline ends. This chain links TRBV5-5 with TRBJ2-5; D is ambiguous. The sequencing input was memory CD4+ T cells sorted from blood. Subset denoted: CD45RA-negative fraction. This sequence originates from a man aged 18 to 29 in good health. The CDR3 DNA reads TGTGCCAGCAGCTTGGGGCCCGCGGAGACCCAGTACTTC. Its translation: CASSLGPAETQYF.